This T cell receptor (beta chain) came from a study of naive and memory T cell subsets. This clonotype showed up just a few times. No antigen is known for it. An equimolar mix of two oligonucleotides served as the beta constant-region primer for TRBC1 and TRBC2. TCRdb itself ran the UMI-ligation and nested PCR reads through MiXCR, one entry per CDR3 protein. The table has approximately 89,000 distinct CDR3 sequences, about 6.5% seen once; the top ten hold over 1.5%. Trimming shortened V by 6 bases and J by 5 bases, and 16 bases separated the two germline ends. The CDR3 is 14 amino acids. The germline V gene encodes CDR1 SQVTM and CDR2 ANQGSEA. Study observations and caveats: Over 85% of naive TCR sequences appeared only once, unlike memory subsets.

This chain uses TRBV29-1 with TRBJ2-2; D gene ambiguous. Sequencing used central memory CD4+ T cells from blood. The origin of this receptor is a human donor in good health. CDR3 DNA: TGCAGCGTGCGCCAGGTGGGAACGACCGGGGAGCTGTTTTTT. This codes for CSVRQVGTTGELFF.